The 7 T cell receptor beta chains below all came from one sample that was sequenced in a study of T cell changes during pregnancy in multiple sclerosis. Sequencing was performed with immunoSEQ multiplex PCR; in TCRdb, only in-frame clones are kept and a portion is missing. The sample shows some 70,000 clones, roughly 90% of them seen only once. Sample: peripheral blood, taken after pregnancy. The receptors here all came from a female donor in good health, enrolled as a control in a pregnancy study.

J is TRBJ1-1 and V is TRBV29-1; no definite D call. This CDR3 is 10 amino acids long. In germline, CDR1 is SQVTM, CDR2 ANQGSEA. The V end lost 5 bases, the J end lost 5 bases, and 6 bases lay between the germline ends. The CDR3 nucleotides read TGCAGCGTTTGCAGGACTGAAGCTTTCTTT. It translates to CSVCRTEAFF.

The rearrangement links TRBV6-6 to TRBJ2-7, with 12 bases identical to TRBD1. This CDR3 is 16 amino acids long. V dropped 4 bases and J dropped 5; count of bases not matched to a gene: 9. Germline assignment: CDR1 MNHNY and CDR2 SVGAGI (reference sequence). Here the CDR3 DNA reads TGTGCCAGCAGTTCGACCGGGACAGGGGGCCGAAACGAGCAGTACTTC. Translation: CASSSTGTGGRNEQYF.

The rearrangement uses TRBV18 and TRBJ2-2, with 9 bases that match TRBD2. This CDR3 has 16 residues. V lost 6 bases to trimming and J lost 2 bases; unmatched junction nucleotides: 7. Germline loops: CDR1 KGHSH, CDR2 LQKENI. The CDR3 DNA is TGTGCCAGCTCCTCGCGGGAGGGCCATAACACCGGGGAGCTGTTTTTT. This translates into CASSSREGHNTGELFF.

This chain connects TRBV13 to TRBJ1-2; D may be TRBD1 (5 bases). Trimming took off 1 base at V and 6 bases at J, with 15 bases between the two ends. Germline V gives CDR1 PRHDT, CDR2 FYEKMQ (reference sequence). CDR3 length: 15 amino acids. Here the CDR3 reads CASSLESARVNGYTF. In DNA form, the CDR3 reads TGTGCCAGCAGCTTAGAGTCGGCCAGGGTGAATGGCTACACCTTC.

The chain carries TRBV6-1 and TRBJ1-5; TRBD1 is a possible D gene (5 bases). Germline V gives CDR1 MNHNS, CDR2 SASEGT. CDR3 length: 13 residues. V dropped 7 bases and J dropped 4 bases, with 11 bases sitting between them. This CDR3 reads CASTIQGNQPQHF. The CDR3 region has the DNA TGTGCCAGCACAATTCAGGGAAATCAGCCCCAGCATTTT.

This chain links TRBV27 with TRBJ2-1; TRBD2 aligns across 13 bases. Looked up from germline, CDR1 is MNHEY and CDR2 is SMNVEV (reference sequence). With 4 bases clipped from V and 7 bases from J, the junction kept 4 bases outside the gene matches. The CDR3 runs to 15 residues. CDR3 sequence (DNA): TGTGCCAGCAGTTCCGGGACTAGCGGGAAGAATGAGCAGTTCTTC. The encoded protein is CASSSGTSGKNEQFF.

The chain is built from TRBV10-3 and TRBJ2-1, with 13 bases matching TRBD2. V lost 7 bases, J lost 6 bases, and 9 bases stayed unmatched. Germline V gene sequence: CDR1 ENHRY, CDR2 SYGVKD. CDR3 length: 16 amino acids. The CDR3 region is CAITDLLAGGPNEQFF. In nucleotides, the CDR3 is TGTGCCATCACCGACTTACTAGCGGGGGGGCCCAATGAGCAGTTCTTC.